The 27 T cell receptor beta chains listed next were all sequenced from one sample in a study of T cells in localized non-small cell lung cancer. Here immunoSEQ multiplex PCR was the method, and the copy in TCRdb shows in-frame clones only, minus some. Here the sample spans 20,000 to 30,000 clones, 65% to 90% being singletons. The starting material was peripheral blood, obtained before any cancer treatment. The receptors stem from a female donor older than 55 with stage I lung adenocarcinoma.

The J gene is TRBJ2-2, the V gene TRBV5-5; 8 nucleotides align to TRBD2. J gave up 3 bases and V 4 bases, and 8 bases lay outside the gene matches. This CDR3 contains 16 residues. CDR1 and CDR2 from the germline V gene are SGHKS and YYEKEE (reference sequence). The CDR3 DNA reads as TGTGCCAGCAGCCATTATGGGCGGGGGGACACCGGGGAGCTGTTTTTT. Translation gives CASSHYGRGDTGELFF.

The V gene is TRBV5-6, the J gene TRBJ1-2; the D gene is possibly TRBD1 (6 bases). V was clipped by 5 bases and J by 7 bases, with 12 bases between them. Germline assignment: CDR1 SGHDT and CDR2 YYEEEE. This CDR3 has 12 amino acids. The CDR3 reads CASSKQGSGYTF. The CDR3 DNA reads TGTGCCAGCAGTAAACAGGGTTCTGGCTACACCTTC.

The chain links TRBV7-3 to TRBJ2-1, with 9 bases lining up with TRBD2. There are 13 residues in the CDR3. Germline V gives CDR1 SGHTA, CDR2 FQGTGA. V shed 5 bases, J shed 7 bases, and the junction held 3 bases outside the gene matches. CDR3 protein: CASSLLAGNEQFF. CDR3 coding DNA: TGTGCCAGCAGCCTCCTAGCGGGGAATGAGCAGTTCTTC.

This clone was observed a handful of times. The chain has TRBV2 and TRBJ1-1, with D tentatively TRBD1 (6 bases). V shed 4 bases and J shed 4 bases, with 16 bases lying between them. Germline values: CDR1 SNHLY, CDR2 FYNNEI. The CDR3 is 15 residues long. The CDR3 DNA sequence: TGTGCCAGCAGTGTAACAAACAGGGTGGGCACTGAAGCTTTCTTT. Encoded protein: CASSVTNRVGTEAFF.

The V and J genes are TRBV7-3 and TRBJ2-6, with D maybe TRBD2 (7 bases). The V gene lost 3 bases and the J gene lost 0 bases, with 15 bases spanning the gap. This CDR3 is 18 amino acids long. The V gene's germline CDR1 is SGHTA and CDR2 FQGTGA. CDR3 sequence reads: CASSFHREGVSGANVLTF. In DNA form, the CDR3 reads TGTGCCAGCAGCTTCCACAGGGAGGGAGTCTCTGGGGCCAACGTCCTGACTTTC.

The chain joins TRBV11-3 to TRBJ2-3; D possibly matches TRBD1 or TRBD2 (5 bases each). CDR3 length: 16 residues. V lost 8 bases to trimming and J lost 0 bases, with 18 bases between them. CDR1 and CDR2 from the germline V gene are SGHNT and YENEEA. The CDR3 DNA follows: TGTGCCAGCGGACCCGGGTTCGGGGCCAGCACAGATACGCAGTATTTT. Amino acids: CASGPGFGASTDTQYF.

V usage is TRBV18 and J usage is TRBJ2-5; TRBD1 matches 10 bases. V was pared by 4 bases and J by 3 bases, with 2 bases of the junction left unmatched. The CDR3 length is 14 residues. Germline V gene sequence: CDR1 KGHSH, CDR2 LQKENI. CDR3 nucleotide sequence: TGTGCCAGCTCACGGGGGACAGGGGAAGAGACCCAGTACTTC. Protein sequence: CASSRGTGEETQYF.

The rearrangement links TRBV10-3 to TRBJ1-5; D unresolved. Between the trimmed V and J ends, which lost 0 bases and 1 base, there was a span of 7 bases. The CDR3 loop spans 15 amino acids. CDR1 ENHRY and CDR2 SYGVKD come from the germline V gene. The CDR3 region has the DNA TGTGCCATCAGTGAGTCTTTTGGGAGCAATCAGCCCCAGCATTTT. Translating it yields CAISESFGSNQPQHF.

The CDR3 loop reads CASSFADREKLFF. In DNA form, the CDR3 reads TGTGCCAGCAGCTTCGCAGACAGGGAAAAACTGTTTTTT. V is TRBV5-6 and J is TRBJ1-4; TRBD1 is a possible D gene (6 bases). Germline CDR1 SGHDT, CDR2 YYEEEE. The germline V and J ends were trimmed by 2 bases and 8 bases, with 10 bases remaining between them. This CDR3 region has 13 residues.

CDR3 nucleotide sequence: TGTGCCAGCAGTTACACGAACTATGGCTACACCTTC. Amino acid sequence: CASSYTNYGYTF. V gene TRBV6-5 combines with J gene TRBJ1-2; D gene unclear. The CDR3 is 12 amino acids. Germline assignment: CDR1 MNHEY and CDR2 SVGAGI. V lost 2 bases to trimming and J lost 2 bases, with 3 bases between them.

The CDR3 region is CASSLEAAGFQFF. As DNA, the CDR3 is TGTGCCAGCAGCTTAGAGGCAGCGGGGTTCCAGTTCTTC. The V gene is TRBV11-2, the J gene TRBJ2-1; 7 bases agree with TRBD2. Germline V gene data show CDR1 as SGHAT and CDR2 as FQNNGV. Trimming at V came to 0 bases and at J to 13 bases, leaving 6 bases not matched to a gene. This CDR3 region has 13 residues.

J is TRBJ2-5 and V is TRBV30; 7 bases are a match to TRBD2. Germline V gene lookup returns CDR1 GTSNPN and CDR2 SVGIG (reference sequence). V dropped 3 bases and J dropped 5; count of bases not matched to a gene: 3. The CDR3 consists of 12 residues. DNA of the CDR3: TGTGCCTGGAGCCCAGCGGGGGAGACCCAGTACTTC. This translates into CAWSPAGETQYF. Full variable domain (missing parts from reference TRBV30 and TRBJ2-5): SQTIHQWPATLVQPVGSPLSLECTVEGTSNPNLYWYRQAAGRGLQLLFYSVGIGQISSEVPQNLSASRPQDRQFILSSKKLLLSDSGFYLCAWSPAGETQYFGPGTRLLVL.

The J gene is TRBJ1-1, the V gene TRBV11-2, with D possibly being TRBD1 (5 bases). Germline V gene data show CDR1 as SGHAT and CDR2 as FQNNGV. The V gene lost 1 base and the J gene lost 1 base, with 10 bases spanning the gap. The CDR3 contains 15 residues. The CDR3 region is CASSLAGGANTEAFF. The CDR3 bases are TGTGCCAGCAGCTTAGCGGGGGGTGCGAACACTGAAGCTTTCTTT. Based on the CDR3 plus reference TRBV11-2 and TRBJ1-1, the full variable domain is EAGVAQSPRYKIIEKRQSVAFWCNPISGHATLYWYQQILGQGPKLLIQFQNNGVVDDSQLPKDRFSAERLKGVDSTLKIQPAKLEDSAVYLCASSLAGGANTEAFFGQGTRLTVV.

The chain uses TRBV19 and TRBJ1-3, with 7 bases matching TRBD1. The length of the CDR3 is 13 residues. The V gene's germline CDR1 is LNHDA and CDR2 SQIVND (reference sequence). The trim removed 5 bases at V and 7 bases at J, leaving 5 bases unmatched. In nucleotides, the CDR3 is TGTGCCAGTAGTTACACACAGGGGAACACCATATATTTT. Its protein is CASSYTQGNTIYF.

The chain carries TRBV9 and TRBJ2-3; 7 bases match TRBD2. Germline CDR1 reads SGDLS; CDR2 reads YYNGEE. J was trimmed by 4 bases and V by 2 bases; bases with no gene match: 7. CDR3 length: 15 amino acids. CDR3 sequence (DNA): TGTGCCAGCAGCGTCGGCCCTAGCGGCCCAGATACGCAGTATTTT. It codes for CASSVGPSGPDTQYF. Drawing the rest from reference TRBV9 and TRBJ2-3, the complete variable domain is DSGVTQTPKHLITATGQRVTLRCSPRSGDLSVYWYQQSLDQGLQFLIQYYNGEERAKGNILERFSAQQFPDLHSELNLSSLELGDSALYFCASSVGPSGPDTQYFGPGTRLTVL.

The chain recombines TRBV5-6 with TRBJ2-5; D remains ambiguous. The germline V gene has CDR1 SGHDT and CDR2 YYEEEE. Trimming took off 0 bases at V and 2 bases at J, with 11 bases between the two ends. The CDR3 sequence is 15 residues long. This chain's CDR3 is CASSLAALRQETQYF. CDR3 sequence (DNA): TGTGCCAGCAGCTTGGCCGCTCTAAGACAAGAGACCCAGTACTTC.

Only a few counts were recorded for this clone. The V and J genes are TRBV15 and TRBJ1-1; no reliable D call. Germline CDR1 reads LNHNV; CDR2 reads YYDKDF (reference sequence). Trimming took off 5 bases at V and 7 bases at J, with 11 bases between the two ends. This CDR3 is built from 12 residues. DNA for the CDR3: TGTGCCACCAGCGAGTCTGGCAGTGAAGCTTTCTTT. This encodes CATSESGSEAFF. Full variable domain (rest looked up from reference TRBV15 and TRBJ1-1): DAMVIQNPRYQVTQFGKPVTLSCSQTLNHNVMYWYQQKSSQAPKLLFHYYDKDFNNEADTPDNFQSRRPNTSFCFLDIRSPGLGDTAMYLCATSESGSEAFFGQGTRLTVV.

The V and J genes are TRBV7-9 and TRBJ1-5; D is unclear. The CDR3 is made up of 13 amino acids. Germline V gene lookup returns CDR1 SEHNR and CDR2 FQNEAQ (reference sequence). The ends were cut back, 1 base at V and 7 bases at J, with 8 bases in the middle. The CDR3 region is CASSLGVNQPQHF. The CDR3 nucleotides are TGTGCCAGCAGCTTAGGGGTGAACCAGCCCCAGCATTTT.

CDR3 sequence reads: CASSGGWDRGYEQYF. The CDR3 DNA is TGTGCCAGCAGCGGCGGTTGGGACAGGGGGTACGAGCAGTACTTC. The chain uses TRBV5-5 and TRBJ2-7, with TRBD1 matching 11 bases. V lost 4 bases, J lost 4 bases, and 7 bases stayed unmatched. The CDR3 sequence is 15 residues long. CDR1 is SGHKS, CDR2 YYEKEE, per germline (reference sequence).

V gene TRBV5-4 combines with J gene TRBJ1-2; maybe TRBD1 (5 bases). Deletions cut 2 bases from V and 7 bases from J, with 15 bases between. The CDR3 consists of 14 residues. The germline V gene encodes CDR1 SGHNT and CDR2 YYREEE (reference sequence). In DNA, the CDR3 is TGTGCCAGCAGCTTTAGTCAGGGCTCAGGTGGCTACACCTTC. Protein product: CASSFSQGSGGYTF.

This clone appeared a single time. The gene calls are TRBV7-2 and TRBJ1-5, with D perhaps matching TRBD1 (5 bases). The CDR3 is 15 residues long. Germline-derived CDR1 and CDR2 are SGHTA and FQGNSA. Trimming removed 1 base at V and 1 base at J, with 8 bases between. The CDR3 sequence: CASSLGGLSNQPQHF. DNA of the CDR3: TGTGCCAGCAGCTTAGGGGGGTTGAGCAATCAGCCCCAGCATTTT.

The V call is TRBV5-4, the J call TRBJ2-1; D tentatively fits TRBD1 or TRBD2 (6 bases each). This CDR3 is 15 amino acids long. The V end lost 10 bases, the J end lost 1 base, and 18 bases lay between the germline ends. CDR1 SGHNT and CDR2 YYREEE come from the germline V gene (reference sequence). The CDR3 DNA is TGTGCCTACCGGGCGGGGACACTATCCTACAATGAGCAGTTCTTC. Translation: CAYRAGTLSYNEQFF.

The genes are TRBV11-3 and TRBJ1-2, with TRBD1 matching over 7 bases. Germline CDR1 and CDR2: SGHNT and YENEEA. The CDR3 has 15 amino acids. V shed 5 bases and J 0 bases; nucleotides not matched to a gene: 6. CDR3: CASSRGTATNYGYTF. The CDR3 DNA sequence: TGTGCCAGCAGCCGAGGGACAGCTACTAACTATGGCTACACCTTC.

The rearrangement uses TRBV4-2 and TRBJ2-2; possibly TRBD1 or TRBD2 for D (5 bases each). Germline CDR1 reads LGHNA; CDR2 reads YNFKEQ. V was shortened by 4 bases and J by 2 bases, with 14 bases between the two germline ends. The CDR3 runs 16 residues. The CDR3: CASSRTGTENTGELFF. CDR3 DNA sequence: TGTGCCAGCAGCCGGACCGGGACGGAAAACACCGGGGAGCTGTTTTTT.

The chain has TRBV27 and TRBJ1-1; tentatively, D is TRBD1 (6 bases). The CDR3 extends over 13 amino acids. V lost 7 bases, J lost 5 bases, and 14 bases lay in between. Germline values: CDR1 MNHEY, CDR2 SMNVEV (reference sequence). This chain's CDR3 is CASTSQGRTEAFF. The CDR3 region has the DNA TGTGCCAGCACGTCACAGGGACGGACTGAAGCTTTCTTT.

The rearrangement links TRBV2 to TRBJ1-2; possible D gene TRBD1, 5 bases. The CDR3 has 13 amino acids. V gave up 0 bases and J gave up 8 bases, with 10 bases separating them. CDR1 and CDR2 (germline): SNHLY, FYNNEI. CDR3 coding DNA: TGTGCCAGCAGTGAAGCAGGGGCGGGGGGCTACACCTTC. Amino acid sequence: CASSEAGAGGYTF.

The chain joins TRBV11-2 to TRBJ2-1; D uncertain. V lost 8 bases and J lost 9, with 11 bases in between. The CDR3 spans 11 residues. The germline gives CDR1 SGHAT, CDR2 FQNNGV. CDR3 sequence: CASGTGSEQFF. CDR3 sequence (DNA): TGTGCCAGCGGAACGGGCAGTGAGCAGTTCTTC.